This entry lists 11 T cell receptor beta chains sequenced from one sample in a study of blood T cell repertoires in COVID-19. The protocol was immunoSEQ multiplex PCR, while the TCRdb copy is restricted to in-frame clones and leaves out a portion. The data contain approximately 89,000 clones, 75% to 85% of them seen just once; the ten biggest clones take up about 13%. The sequencing input was peripheral blood. Receptors were obtained from a human donor in a cohort sampled during active COVID-19.

This rearrangement joins TRBV7-9 to TRBJ1-4; 9 nucleotides agree with TRBD1. The CDR3 spans 13 residues. Germline V gene sequence: CDR1 SEHNR, CDR2 FQNEAQ (reference sequence). V was pared by 8 bases and J by 5 bases, with 3 bases of the junction left unmatched. CDR3 protein: CASGGTGNEKLFF. CDR3 DNA sequence: TGTGCCAGCGGGGGGACAGGGAATGAAAAACTGTTTTTT.

The chain carries TRBV7-3 and TRBJ2-5; D is perhaps TRBD1 (6 bases). Germline lookup yields CDR1 SGHTA and CDR2 FQGTGA. The germline V and J ends were trimmed by 6 bases and 5 bases, with 22 bases remaining between them. This CDR3 spans 16 amino acids. The CDR3 protein is CASSRTGTTNGETQYF. CDR3 coding DNA: TGTGCCAGCAGTCGAACCGGGACAACAAACGGGGAGACCCAGTACTTC. Drawing the rest from reference TRBV7-3 and TRBJ2-5, the complete variable domain is GAGVSQTPSNKVTEKGKYVELRCDPISGHTALYWYRQSLGQGPEFLIYFQGTGAADDSGLPNDRFFAVRPEGSVSTLKIQRTERGDSAVYLCASSRTGTTNGETQYFGPGTRLLVL.

The rearrangement links TRBV18 to TRBJ2-5; possibly TRBD1 for D (6 bases). The CDR3 runs to 13 residues. Per the germline V gene, CDR1 is KGHSH and CDR2 is LQKENI. V was shortened by 8 bases and J by 1 base, with 11 bases between the two germline ends. The CDR3 is CASADSLQETQYF. The CDR3 region has the DNA TGTGCCAGCGCGGACAGTCTCCAAGAGACCCAGTACTTC.

The chain couples TRBV10-1 to TRBJ1-4; D remains ambiguous. This CDR3 is built from 16 residues. Germline CDR1 reads WNHNN; CDR2 reads SYGVQD (reference sequence). V gave up 3 bases and J gave up 0 bases, with 11 bases separating them. The CDR3 region is CASSDGGGATNEKLFF. CDR3 DNA: TGCGCCAGCAGTGATGGTGGCGGGGCAACTAATGAAAAACTGTTTTTT.

CDR3 amino acids: CASSPDRTGELFF. The CDR3 DNA reads TGTGCCAGCTCACCAGACAGGACCGGGGAGCTGTTTTTT. The V and J genes are TRBV18 and TRBJ2-2; tentative D call: TRBD1 (6 bases). Per the germline V gene, CDR1 is KGHSH and CDR2 is LQKENI. V gave up 2 bases and J gave up 5 bases, with 6 bases separating them. This CDR3 comprises 13 residues.

The chain uses TRBV7-9 and TRBJ1-1; a possible D gene is TRBD1 (6 bases). The V and J ends lost 5 bases and 7 bases respectively, with 11 bases between them. The length of the CDR3 is 12 residues. Germline CDR1 reads SEHNR; CDR2 reads FQNEAQ (reference sequence). The DNA for the CDR3 is TGTGCCAGCAGCCCCCGGACAGTTGAAGCTTTCTTT. Its translation is CASSPRTVEAFF.

The chain has TRBV13 and TRBJ1-2, with 10 bases matching TRBD1. The CDR3 totals 14 residues. V shed 5 bases, J shed 3 bases, and the junction held 3 bases outside the gene matches. Looked up from germline, CDR1 is PRHDT and CDR2 is FYEKMQ (reference sequence). Here the CDR3 reads CASSLGTGDYGYTF. The CDR3 coding sequence is TGTGCCAGCAGCCTGGGGACAGGGGACTATGGCTACACCTTC.

The V and J genes are TRBV28 and TRBJ1-1, with D tentatively TRBD1 (5 bases). Looked up from germline, CDR1 is MDHEN and CDR2 is SYDVKM. This CDR3 region has 14 residues. Trimming cost V 6 bases and J 0 bases, with 11 bases left between them. The CDR3 sequence: CASSPTDMNTEAFF. In DNA, the CDR3 is TGTGCCAGCAGCCCGACAGACATGAACACTGAAGCTTTCTTT.

The chain recombines TRBV2 with TRBJ1-2; D uncertain. Trimming shortened V by 6 bases and J by 4 bases, and 15 bases separated the two germline ends. Germline V gives CDR1 SNHLY, CDR2 FYNNEI. The CDR3 length is 14 residues. In nucleotides, the CDR3 is TGTGCCAGCAGAGAAACGGGGAGAGGCTATGGCTACACCTTC. Translation gives CASRETGRGYGYTF.

The V gene is TRBV2, the J gene TRBJ2-7, with a possible D match to TRBD1 (7 bases). From germline, CDR1 is SNHLY and CDR2 FYNNEI. This CDR3 is built from 16 residues. Between the trimmed V and J ends, which lost 0 bases and 8 bases, there was a span of 20 bases. The CDR3 coding sequence is TGTGCCAGCAGTGAAGCGCGGGGACAGCTTTGGGGGAAGCAGTACTTC. Amino acids: CASSEARGQLWGKQYF.

V gene TRBV5-5 combines with J gene TRBJ1-3; possibly TRBD1 for D (6 bases). The CDR3 has 14 residues. V gave up 5 bases and J gave up 4 bases, with 13 bases separating them. CDR1 SGHKS and CDR2 YYEKEE come from the germline V gene (reference sequence). In DNA, the CDR3 is TGTGCCAGCAGGGACACAGGGTTAGGAAACACCATATATTTT. Translation: CASRDTGLGNTIYF. The full variable domain, completed using reference TRBV5-5 and TRBJ1-3, is DAGVTQSPTHLIKTRGQQVTLRCSPISGHKSVSWYQQVLGQGPQFIFQYYEKEERGRGNFPDRFSARQFPNYSSELNVNALLLGDSALYLCASRDTGLGNTIYFGEGSWLTVV.